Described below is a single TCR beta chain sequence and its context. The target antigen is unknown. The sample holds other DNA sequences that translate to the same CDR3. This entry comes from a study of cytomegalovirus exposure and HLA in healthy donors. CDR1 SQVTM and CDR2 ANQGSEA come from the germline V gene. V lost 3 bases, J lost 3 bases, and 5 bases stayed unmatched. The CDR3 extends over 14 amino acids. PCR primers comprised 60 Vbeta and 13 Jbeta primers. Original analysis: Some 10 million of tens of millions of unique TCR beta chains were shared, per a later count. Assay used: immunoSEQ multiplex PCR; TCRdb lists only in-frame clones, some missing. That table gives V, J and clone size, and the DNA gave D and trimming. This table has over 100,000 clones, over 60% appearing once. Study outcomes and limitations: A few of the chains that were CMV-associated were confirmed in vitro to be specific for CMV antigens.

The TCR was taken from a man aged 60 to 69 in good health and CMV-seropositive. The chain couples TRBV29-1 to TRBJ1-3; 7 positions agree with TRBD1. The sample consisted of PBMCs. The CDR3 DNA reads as TGCAGCGTTGAGGGGAACAGGGGTGGAAACACCATATATTTT. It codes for CSVEGNRGGNTIYF.